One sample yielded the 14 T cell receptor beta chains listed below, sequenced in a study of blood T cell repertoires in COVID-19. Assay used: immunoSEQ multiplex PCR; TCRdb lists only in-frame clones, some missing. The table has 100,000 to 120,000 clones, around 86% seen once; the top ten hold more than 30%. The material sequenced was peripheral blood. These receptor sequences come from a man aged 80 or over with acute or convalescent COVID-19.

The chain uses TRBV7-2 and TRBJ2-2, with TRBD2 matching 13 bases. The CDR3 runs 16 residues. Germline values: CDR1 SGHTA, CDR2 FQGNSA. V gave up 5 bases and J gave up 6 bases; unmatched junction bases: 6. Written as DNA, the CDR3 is TGTGCCAGCAGCCCGAGACTAGCGGGAGGCCCCGGGGAGCTGTTTTTT. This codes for CASSPRLAGGPGELFF.

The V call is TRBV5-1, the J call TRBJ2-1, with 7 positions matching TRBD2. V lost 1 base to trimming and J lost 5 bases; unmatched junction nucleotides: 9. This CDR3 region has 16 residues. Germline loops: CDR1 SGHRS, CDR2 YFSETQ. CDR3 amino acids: CASSLYYAGEDNEQFF. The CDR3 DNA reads TGCGCCAGCAGCTTGTATTATGCGGGAGAAGACAATGAGCAGTTCTTC.

In nucleotides, the CDR3 is TGTGCCAGCAGTTTACCGGGGTCCGGCACCATATATTTT. Residues: CASSLPGSGTIYF. The gene calls are TRBV28 and TRBJ1-3; D not certain. V gave up 2 bases and J gave up 9 bases, with 11 bases separating them. This CDR3 contains 13 residues. Germline-derived CDR1 and CDR2 are MDHEN and SYDVKM.

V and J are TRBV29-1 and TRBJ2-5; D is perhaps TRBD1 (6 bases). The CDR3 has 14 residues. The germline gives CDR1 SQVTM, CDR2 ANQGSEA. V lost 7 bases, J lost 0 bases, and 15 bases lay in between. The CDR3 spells CSARDTGYQETQYF. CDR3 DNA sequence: TGCAGCGCCCGGGACACGGGGTACCAAGAGACCCAGTACTTC. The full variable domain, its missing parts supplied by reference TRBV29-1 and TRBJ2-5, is SAVISQKPSRDICQRGTSLTIQCQVDSQVTMMFWYRQQPGQSLTLIATANQGSEATYESGFVIDKFPISRPNLTFSTLTVSNMSPEDSSIYLCSARDTGYQETQYFGPGTRLLVL.

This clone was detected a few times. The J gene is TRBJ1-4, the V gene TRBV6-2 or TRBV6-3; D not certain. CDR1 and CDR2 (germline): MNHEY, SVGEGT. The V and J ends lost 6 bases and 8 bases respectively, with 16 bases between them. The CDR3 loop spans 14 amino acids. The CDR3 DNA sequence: TGTGCCAGCAGCCAGTATTCCGTCGGGGAAAAACTGTTTTTT. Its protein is CASSQYSVGEKLFF.

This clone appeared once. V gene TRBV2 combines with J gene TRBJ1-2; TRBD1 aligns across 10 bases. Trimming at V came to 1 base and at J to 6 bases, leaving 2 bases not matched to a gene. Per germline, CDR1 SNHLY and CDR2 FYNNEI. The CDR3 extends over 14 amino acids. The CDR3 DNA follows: TGTGCCAGCAGTGAAGGGACAGGGGGTCATGGCTACACCTTC. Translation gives CASSEGTGGHGYTF.

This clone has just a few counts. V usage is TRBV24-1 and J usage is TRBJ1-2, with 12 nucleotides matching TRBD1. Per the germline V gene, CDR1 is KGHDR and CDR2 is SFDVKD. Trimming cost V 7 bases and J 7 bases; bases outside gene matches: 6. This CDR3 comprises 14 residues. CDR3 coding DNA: TGTGCCACCAGGGGGACAGGGGGCAAAGGTGGCTACACCTTC. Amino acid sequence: CATRGTGGKGGYTF.

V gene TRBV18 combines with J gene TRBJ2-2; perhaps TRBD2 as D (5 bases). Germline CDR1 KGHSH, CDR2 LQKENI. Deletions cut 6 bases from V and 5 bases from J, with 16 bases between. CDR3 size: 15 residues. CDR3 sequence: CASSLVDGGTGELFF. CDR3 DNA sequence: TGTGCCAGCTCTCTAGTGGACGGAGGAACCGGGGAGCTGTTTTTT.

Written as DNA, the CDR3 is TGTGCCAGCAGCCAAGGAGGAACCATAACAACAGATACGCAGTATTTT. This codes for CASSQGGTITTDTQYF. The genes are TRBV4-2 and TRBJ2-3; D not certain. The V and J ends lost 1 base and 3 bases respectively, with 14 bases between them. Germline V lookup: CDR1 LGHNA, CDR2 YNFKEQ. The CDR3 extends over 16 amino acids.

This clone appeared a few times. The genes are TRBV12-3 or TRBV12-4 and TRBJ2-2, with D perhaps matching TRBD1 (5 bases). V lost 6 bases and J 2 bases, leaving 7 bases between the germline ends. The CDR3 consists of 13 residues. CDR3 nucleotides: TGTGCCAGCAGCCAGGGTAACACCGGGGAGCTGTTTTTT. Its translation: CASSQGNTGELFF.

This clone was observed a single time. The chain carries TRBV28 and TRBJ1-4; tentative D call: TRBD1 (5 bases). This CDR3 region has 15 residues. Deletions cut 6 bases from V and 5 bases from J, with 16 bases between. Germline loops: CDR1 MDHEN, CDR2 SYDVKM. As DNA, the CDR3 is TGTGCCAGCAGGCCTACAGGAGTTTACAATGAAAAACTGTTTTTT. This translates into CASRPTGVYNEKLFF.

In DNA form, the CDR3 reads TGTGCCAGCAGTTCTAGTTACTCCTACAATGAGCAGTTCTTC. It yields the protein CASSSSYSYNEQFF. The chain employs TRBV6-5 and TRBJ2-1; D ambiguous. The CDR3 has 14 residues. Germline V gene data show CDR1 as MNHEY and CDR2 as SVGAGI. V lost 4 bases to trimming and J lost 0 bases, with 7 bases between them.

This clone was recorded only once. The CDR3 here is CASSGQGSGNTEAFF. The CDR3 nucleotides are TGCGCCAGCAGCGGGCAGGGTAGTGGCAACACTGAAGCTTTCTTT. The V and J genes are TRBV5-1 and TRBJ1-1, with D possibly matching TRBD1 (5 bases). The CDR3 spans 15 residues. CDR1 SGHRS and CDR2 YFSETQ come from the germline V gene. Trimming left V 4 bases short and J 2 bases short, with 15 bases between.

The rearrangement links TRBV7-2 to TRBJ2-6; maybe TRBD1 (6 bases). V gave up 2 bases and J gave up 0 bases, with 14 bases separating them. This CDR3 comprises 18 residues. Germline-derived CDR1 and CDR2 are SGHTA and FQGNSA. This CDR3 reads CASSLQGLLSSGANVLTF. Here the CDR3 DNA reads TGTGCCAGCAGCTTACAGGGGCTACTTAGCTCTGGGGCCAACGTCCTGACTTTC.